These 18 T cell receptor beta chains were sequenced from one sample in a study of blood T cell repertoires in COVID-19. TCRdb keeps only in-frame clones here, not all; method: immunoSEQ multiplex PCR. Here the sample spans approximately 140,000 clones, about 87% being singletons. The sample was peripheral blood. Receptor source: a human donor in a cohort sampled during active COVID-19.

This chain joins TRBV6-1 and TRBJ1-2, with D uncertain. CDR1 and CDR2 from the germline V gene are MNHNS and SASEGT. The CDR3 has 13 amino acids. V lost 3 bases to trimming and J lost 4 bases, with 9 bases between them. The CDR3 DNA is TGTGCCAGCAGTGAGGCTGGAGGCTATGGCTACACCTTC. Translation gives CASSEAGGYGYTF.

This chain joins TRBV13 and TRBJ2-5, with D maybe TRBD1 (5 bases). The germline V gene has CDR1 PRHDT and CDR2 FYEKMQ (reference sequence). The ends were cut back, 6 bases at V and 5 bases at J, with 13 bases in the middle. The CDR3 is 13 amino acids. CDR3 coding DNA: TGTGCCAGCAGTTCAGGGTTAACGGAGACCCAGTACTTC. Translating it yields CASSSGLTETQYF.

This clone was picked up a small number of times. The gene calls are TRBV11-2 and TRBJ1-6; 8 bases are a match to TRBD1. The CDR3 length is 15 residues. Germline-derived CDR1 and CDR2 are SGHAT and FQNNGV. Germline trimming cut 5 bases from V and 4 bases from J; bases unmatched to any gene: 4. This chain's CDR3 is CASSPNRGYNSPLHF. The CDR3 DNA sequence: TGTGCCAGCAGCCCGAACAGGGGGTATAATTCACCCCTCCACTTT.

The V call is TRBV15, the J call TRBJ2-7; 10 positions match TRBD2. Germline V gene data show CDR1 as LNHNV and CDR2 as YYDKDF (reference sequence). With 0 bases clipped from V and 2 bases from J, the junction kept 7 bases outside the gene matches. The CDR3 is 17 residues long. CDR3 bases: TGTGCCACCAGCAGAGATAGCGCTAGCGGGGGACCCTACGAGCAGTACTTC. Translation gives CATSRDSASGGPYEQYF.

This chain joins TRBV6-5 and TRBJ2-7; D is ambiguous. The CDR3 covers 13 residues. CDR1 MNHEY and CDR2 SVGAGI come from the germline V gene. Trimming stripped 3 bases from V and 9 bases from J, with 15 bases between. The DNA for the CDR3 is TGTGCCAGCAGTTATAGTGGAAGCCGAGGGCAGTACTTC. Amino acid sequence: CASSYSGSRGQYF.

The genes are TRBV5-6 and TRBJ1-5, with 7 positions matching TRBD1. This CDR3 contains 16 residues. Trimming removed 4 bases from V and 5 bases from J; junction bases left unmatched: 12. Germline CDR1 is SGHDT and CDR2 is YYEEEE. Here the CDR3 DNA reads TGTGCCAGCAGCGAAAAGCTCCGACAGGGCGATCAGCCCCAGCATTTT. Translating gives CASSEKLRQGDQPQHF.

The chain employs TRBV6-2 or TRBV6-3 and TRBJ2-6; D is ambiguous. The germline CDR1 and CDR2 sequences are MNHEY and SVGEGT. This CDR3 region has 16 residues. Trimming shortened V by 2 bases and J by 4 bases, and 12 bases separated the two germline ends. The CDR3 loop is CASSYHYFTGANVLTF. The CDR3 DNA reads as TGTGCCAGCAGTTACCACTACTTTACGGGGGCCAACGTCCTGACTTTC.

In nucleotides, the CDR3 is TGTGCCAGTAGAAAATCAGGGGTAGAGCAGCCCCAGCATTTT. This encodes CASRKSGVEQPQHF. V gene TRBV19 combines with J gene TRBJ1-5, with D possibly being TRBD1 (6 bases). Between the trimmed V and J ends, which lost 6 bases and 7 bases, there was a span of 16 bases. The CDR3 is made up of 14 amino acids. CDR1 LNHDA and CDR2 SQIVND come from the germline V gene (reference sequence).

CDR3 DNA sequence: TGTGCCAGCAGCTTAATCCGGACAGGGGGCGGCGATGAGCAGTTCTTC. The encoded protein is CASSLIRTGGGDEQFF. The chain joins TRBV7-9 to TRBJ2-1; 11 nucleotides agree with TRBD1. The V gene's germline CDR1 is SEHNR and CDR2 FQNEAQ (reference sequence). The V gene end was trimmed by 2 bases and the J gene end by 8 bases; junction bases not matched to a gene: 8. The CDR3 contains 16 residues. Together with reference TRBV7-9 and TRBJ2-1, the CDR3 gives the full variable domain: DTGVSQNPRHKITKRGQNVTFRCDPISEHNRLYWYRQTLGQGPEFLTYFQNEAQLEKSRLLSDRFSAERPKGSFSTLEIQRTEQGDSAMYLCASSLIRTGGGDEQFFGPGTRLTVL.

This rearrangement joins TRBV6-2 or TRBV6-3 to TRBJ2-2, with TRBD2 as a possible D gene (6 bases). With 2 bases removed from V and 5 bases from J, the gap between germline ends came to 9 bases. Germline CDR1 and CDR2: MNHEY and SVGEGT. This CDR3 spans 14 amino acids. CDR3 sequence reads: CASSYVRGTGELFF. The CDR3 nucleotides are TGTGCCAGCAGTTACGTCCGGGGGACCGGGGAGCTGTTTTTT.

The chain uses TRBV4-2 and TRBJ2-5, with 12 bases that match TRBD2. This CDR3 region has 20 residues. Germline-derived CDR1 and CDR2 are LGHNA and YNFKEQ. With 0 bases clipped from V and 4 bases from J, the junction kept 15 bases outside the gene matches. CDR3 in DNA: TGTGCCAGCAGCCAAGATCCAGTCAGTCTGTTGACTAGCGGGGGAGAGACCCAGTACTTC. Its protein product is CASSQDPVSLLTSGGETQYF.

The CDR3 sequence is CATSRTGLETQYF. The CDR3 DNA follows: TGTGCCACCAGTAGGACAGGTTTGGAGACCCAGTACTTC. The rearrangement joins TRBV24-1 to TRBJ2-5; 7 positions agree with TRBD1. This CDR3 spans 13 amino acids. Germline loops: CDR1 KGHDR, CDR2 SFDVKD. The V gene end was trimmed by 6 bases and the J gene end by 5 bases; junction bases not matched to a gene: 5.

This clone was seen once. The V call is TRBV4-1, the J call TRBJ1-6; no clear D. The CDR3 is made up of 18 amino acids. Trimming cost V 0 bases and J 0 bases, with 12 bases left between them. CDR1 and CDR2 (germline): MGHRA, YSYEKL. The CDR3 loop reads CASSQDNLKSSYNSPLHF. Here the CDR3 DNA reads TGCGCCAGCAGCCAAGATAATCTAAAGAGCTCCTATAATTCACCCCTCCACTTT.

The J gene is TRBJ1-2, the V gene TRBV18; 9 positions agree with TRBD1. Trimming removed 5 bases from V and 5 bases from J; junction bases left unmatched: 9. CDR1 is KGHSH, CDR2 LQKENI, per germline. This CDR3 is built from 15 residues. As DNA, the CDR3 is TGTGCCAGCTCAACGTCAGGGACAGGGAGTTATGGCTACACCTTC. Protein sequence: CASSTSGTGSYGYTF.

The gene calls are TRBV29-1 and TRBJ2-7; TRBD1 matches 7 bases. This CDR3 comprises 15 residues. Germline V gene sequence: CDR1 SQVTM, CDR2 ANQGSEA. The ends lost 0 bases at V and 3 bases at J; junction bases unmatched: 8. The CDR3 DNA is TGCAGCGTTGAAGATCACGGACAGGAGAACTACGAGCAGTACTTC. It yields the protein CSVEDHGQENYEQYF.

This clone is a singleton in its sample. The V gene is TRBV7-9, the J gene TRBJ2-1; 12 bases are a match to TRBD2. Per germline, CDR1 SEHNR and CDR2 FQNEAQ (reference sequence). The CDR3 extends over 16 amino acids. Trimming took 4 bases from V and 4 from J; bases not matched to a gene: 5. CDR3 in DNA: TGTGCCAGCAGCTCGACTAGCGGGGGCCATTACAATGAGCAGTTCTTC. Protein product: CASSSTSGGHYNEQFF.

The gene calls are TRBV27 and TRBJ2-4; 9 bases agree with TRBD1. The germline V gene has CDR1 MNHEY and CDR2 SMNVEV (reference sequence). The CDR3 loop spans 19 amino acids. The V and J ends lost 5 bases and 0 bases, in that order; junction bases with no gene match: 14. The CDR3 bases are TGTGCCAGCAGTCCCCGACAGGGGGTCTCCACGGTAGCCAAAAACATTCAGTACTTC. Protein sequence: CASSPRQGVSTVAKNIQYF.

The chain recombines TRBV29-1 with TRBJ1-2; TRBD1 matches 11 bases. Germline CDR1 is SQVTM and CDR2 is ANQGSEA. The CDR3 consists of 13 residues. V lost 6 bases, J lost 3 bases, and 3 bases stayed unmatched. CDR3 DNA sequence: TGCAGCGTAGGACAGGGGGCCGACTATGGCTACACCTTC. Translating it yields CSVGQGADYGYTF.